The sample holds many counts of the clone carrying this TCR beta chain. The antigen is undetermined. The germline V gene encodes CDR1 SGHTA and CDR2 FQGNSA. V lost 3 bases and J lost 10, with 13 bases in between. The CDR3 totals 13 residues. The sample comes from a study of T cell repertoires in cytomegalovirus infection. Study-level information: CMV infection plus the matching HLA type was flagged by public TCR beta signatures.

TCRdb re-called the reads through MiXCR, storing one row per CDR3 protein. The sample shows around 300,000 distinct CDR3 sequences, 20% to 30% of them seen only once. Study-level points and caveats: CMV carriers having the relevant HLA were flagged by cumulative public TCR beta family frequency.

The J gene is TRBJ2-1, the V gene TRBV7-2, with D tentatively TRBD2 (5 bases). Source material: PBMCs. The clonotype comes from a human donor in good health (CMV status not recorded). Some clones in this sample may be carry-over from other donors' samples. The CDR3 here is CASSLSGIGEQFF. In nucleotides, the CDR3 is TGTGCCAGCAGCTTGTCCGGGATTGGGGAGCAGTTCTTC.